This note documents a single T cell receptor (beta chain) sequence. Original handling: Reference gene primer amplification yielded estimated nucleated cell counts. Clones were read by immunoSEQ multiplex PCR, and TCRdb kept only the in-frame ones, dropping some. V and J calls and clone size are given by that table; D and trimming were obtained from the DNA. The data contain tens of thousands of clones, over 75% of them singletons. The data were taken from a study of blood T cell repertoires in COVID-19. Study-wide context: The United States, Italy and Spain supplied acute and convalescent COVID-19 samples. Sources were T cells, B-cell-depleted T cells, or PBMCs; the material itself was cDNA or gDNA.

This CDR3 has 15 amino acids. Trimming left V 2 bases short and J 0 bases short, with 8 bases between. Germline assignment: CDR1 SSHAT and CDR2 FNYEAQ (reference sequence). This TCR came from a human donor in a cohort sampled during active COVID-19. The chain is built from TRBV7-7 and TRBJ1-3; no definite D call. Sequencing used peripheral blood. CDR3 nucleotides: TGTGCCAGCAGCTTAAAAACTTTCTCTGGAAACACCATATATTTT. Amino acid sequence: CASSLKTFSGNTIYF.